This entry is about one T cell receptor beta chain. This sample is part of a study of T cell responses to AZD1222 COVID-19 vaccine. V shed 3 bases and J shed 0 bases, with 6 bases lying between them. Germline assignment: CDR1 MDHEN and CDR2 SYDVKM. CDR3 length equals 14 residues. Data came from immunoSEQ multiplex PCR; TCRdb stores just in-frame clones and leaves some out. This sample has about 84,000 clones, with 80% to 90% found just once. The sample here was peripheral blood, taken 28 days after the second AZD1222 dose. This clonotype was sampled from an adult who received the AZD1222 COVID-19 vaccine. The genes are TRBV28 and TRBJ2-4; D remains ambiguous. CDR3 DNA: TGTGCCAGCAGTTTGGGTCTAGCCAAAAACATTCAGTACTTC. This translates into CASSLGLAKNIQYF.